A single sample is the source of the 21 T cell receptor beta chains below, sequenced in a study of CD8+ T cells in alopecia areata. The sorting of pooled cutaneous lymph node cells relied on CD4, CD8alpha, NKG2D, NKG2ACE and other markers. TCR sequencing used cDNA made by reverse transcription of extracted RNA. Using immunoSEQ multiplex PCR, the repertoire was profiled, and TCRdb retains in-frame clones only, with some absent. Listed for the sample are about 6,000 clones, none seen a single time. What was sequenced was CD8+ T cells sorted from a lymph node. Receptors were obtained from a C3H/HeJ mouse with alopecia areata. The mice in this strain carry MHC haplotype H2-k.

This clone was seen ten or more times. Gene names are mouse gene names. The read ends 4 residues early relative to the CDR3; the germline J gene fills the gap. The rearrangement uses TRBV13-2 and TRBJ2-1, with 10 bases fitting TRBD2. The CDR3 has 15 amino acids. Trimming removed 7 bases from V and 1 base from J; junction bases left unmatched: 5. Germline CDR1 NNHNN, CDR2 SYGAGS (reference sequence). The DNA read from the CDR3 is TGTGCCAGCAGTTCGACTGGGGGGAACTATGCT. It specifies CASSSTGGNYA. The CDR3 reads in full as CASSSTGGNYAEQFF.

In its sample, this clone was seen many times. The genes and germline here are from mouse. CDR3 protein: CAWSLGASAETLYF. The covered CDR3 bases are TGTGCCTGGAGTCTGGGGGCTAGTGCAGAA. V and J are TRBV31 and TRBJ2-3; possibly TRBD1 or TRBD2 for D (6 bases each). Read data end 4 residues before the CDR3 end; the end is taken from the germline J gene. CDR1 and CDR2 from the germline V gene are GKSSPN and SITVG. This CDR3 has 14 residues. With 0 bases removed from V and 0 bases from J, the gap between germline ends came to 7 bases. Full variable domain (rest looked up from reference TRBV31 and TRBJ2-3): AQTIHQWPVAEIKAVGSPLSLGCTIKGKSSPNLYWYWQATGGTLQQLFYSITVGQVESVVQLNLSASRPKDDQFILSTEKLLLSHSGFYLCAWSLGASAETLYFGSGTRLTVL.

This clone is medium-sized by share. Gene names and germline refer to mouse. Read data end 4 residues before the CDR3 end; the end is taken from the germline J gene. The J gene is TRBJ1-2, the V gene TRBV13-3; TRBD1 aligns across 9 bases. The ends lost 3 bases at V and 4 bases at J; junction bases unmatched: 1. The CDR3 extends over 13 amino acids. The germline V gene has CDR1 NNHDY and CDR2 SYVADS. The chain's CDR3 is CASSGDRVSDYTF. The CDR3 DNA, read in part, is TGTGCCAGCAGTGGGGACAGGGTCTCC.

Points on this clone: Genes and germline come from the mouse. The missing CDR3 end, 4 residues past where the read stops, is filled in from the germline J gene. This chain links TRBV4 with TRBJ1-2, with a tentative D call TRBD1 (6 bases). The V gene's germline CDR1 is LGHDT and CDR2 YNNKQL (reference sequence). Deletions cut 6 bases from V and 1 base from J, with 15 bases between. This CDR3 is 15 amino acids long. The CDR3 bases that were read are TGTGCCAGCAGACCCCCGGGACACATAAACTCC. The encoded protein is CASRPPGHINS. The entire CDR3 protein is CASRPPGHINSDYTF.

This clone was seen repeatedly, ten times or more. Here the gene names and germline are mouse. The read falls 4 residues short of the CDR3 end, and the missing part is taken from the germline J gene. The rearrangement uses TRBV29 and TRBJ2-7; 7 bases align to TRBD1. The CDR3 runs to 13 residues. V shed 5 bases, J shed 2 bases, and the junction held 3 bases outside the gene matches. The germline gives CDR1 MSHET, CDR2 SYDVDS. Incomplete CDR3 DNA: TGTGCTAGCAGTCCGGACAGGACCTAT. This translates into CASSPDRTY. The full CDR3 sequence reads CASSPDRTYEQYF.

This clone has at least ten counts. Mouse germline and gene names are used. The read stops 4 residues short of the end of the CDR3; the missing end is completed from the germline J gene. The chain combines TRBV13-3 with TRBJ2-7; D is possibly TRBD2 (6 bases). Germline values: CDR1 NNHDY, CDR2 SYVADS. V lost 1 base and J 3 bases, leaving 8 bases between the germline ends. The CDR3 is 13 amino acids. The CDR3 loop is CASSDRGVYEQYF. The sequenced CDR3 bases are TGTGCCAGCAGTGATCGGGGGGTCTAT.

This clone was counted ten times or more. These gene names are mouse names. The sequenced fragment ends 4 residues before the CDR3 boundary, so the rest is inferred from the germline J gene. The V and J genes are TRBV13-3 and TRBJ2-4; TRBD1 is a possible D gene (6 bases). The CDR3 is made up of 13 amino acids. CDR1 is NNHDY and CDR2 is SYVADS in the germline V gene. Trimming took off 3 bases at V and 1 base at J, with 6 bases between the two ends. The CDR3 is CASSGQGQNTLYF. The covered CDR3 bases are TGTGCCAGCAGTGGACAGGGTCAAAAC.

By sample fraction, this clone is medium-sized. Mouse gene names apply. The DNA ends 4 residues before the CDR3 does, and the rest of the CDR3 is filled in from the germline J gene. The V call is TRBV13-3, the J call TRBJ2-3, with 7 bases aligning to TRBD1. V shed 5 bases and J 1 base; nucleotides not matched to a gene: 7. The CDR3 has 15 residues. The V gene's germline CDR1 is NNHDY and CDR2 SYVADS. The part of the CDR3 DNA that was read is TGTGCCAGCAGATATACAGGGGAGCGTGCAGAA. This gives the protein CASRYTGERAE. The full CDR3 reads CASRYTGERAETLYF.

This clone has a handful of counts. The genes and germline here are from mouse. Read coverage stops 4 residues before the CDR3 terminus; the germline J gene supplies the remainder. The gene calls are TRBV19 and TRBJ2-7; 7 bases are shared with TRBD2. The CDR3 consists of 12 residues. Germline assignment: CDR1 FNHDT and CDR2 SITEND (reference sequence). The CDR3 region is CASSMTGYEQYF. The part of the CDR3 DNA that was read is TGTGCCAGCAGTATGACTGGGTAT.

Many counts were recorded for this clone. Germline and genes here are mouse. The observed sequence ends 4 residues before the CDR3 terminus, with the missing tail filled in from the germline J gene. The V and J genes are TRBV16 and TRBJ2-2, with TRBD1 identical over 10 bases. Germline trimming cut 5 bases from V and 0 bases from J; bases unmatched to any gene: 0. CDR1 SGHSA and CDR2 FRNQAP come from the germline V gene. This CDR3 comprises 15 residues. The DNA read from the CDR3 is TGTGCAAGCAGCGGACAGGGGGCAAACACCGGG. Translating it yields CASSGQGANTG. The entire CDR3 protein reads CASSGQGANTGQLYF.

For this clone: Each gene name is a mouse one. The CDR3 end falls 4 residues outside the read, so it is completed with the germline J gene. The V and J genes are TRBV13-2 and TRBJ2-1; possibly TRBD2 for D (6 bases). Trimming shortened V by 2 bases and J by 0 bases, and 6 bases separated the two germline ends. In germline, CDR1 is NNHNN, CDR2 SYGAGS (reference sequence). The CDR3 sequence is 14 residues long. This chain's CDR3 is CASGDWGNYAEQFF. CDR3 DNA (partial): TGTGCCAGCGGTGACTGGGGTAACTATGCT.

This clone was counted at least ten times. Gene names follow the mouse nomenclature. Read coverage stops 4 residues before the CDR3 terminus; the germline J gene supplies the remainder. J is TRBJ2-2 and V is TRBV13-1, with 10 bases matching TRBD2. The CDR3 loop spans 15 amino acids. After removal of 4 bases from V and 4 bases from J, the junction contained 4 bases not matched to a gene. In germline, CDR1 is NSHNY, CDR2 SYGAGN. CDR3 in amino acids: CASSSGGAPTGQLYF. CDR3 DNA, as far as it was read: TGTGCCAGCAGTTCTGGGGGGGCGCCCACCGGG.

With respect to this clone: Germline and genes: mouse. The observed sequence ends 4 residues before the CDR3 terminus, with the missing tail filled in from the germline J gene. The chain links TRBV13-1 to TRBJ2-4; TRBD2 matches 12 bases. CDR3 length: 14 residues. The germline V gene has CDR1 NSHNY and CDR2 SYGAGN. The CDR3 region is CASSGGLGGNTLYF. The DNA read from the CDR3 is TGTGCCAGCAGTGGGGGACTGGGGGGAAAC.

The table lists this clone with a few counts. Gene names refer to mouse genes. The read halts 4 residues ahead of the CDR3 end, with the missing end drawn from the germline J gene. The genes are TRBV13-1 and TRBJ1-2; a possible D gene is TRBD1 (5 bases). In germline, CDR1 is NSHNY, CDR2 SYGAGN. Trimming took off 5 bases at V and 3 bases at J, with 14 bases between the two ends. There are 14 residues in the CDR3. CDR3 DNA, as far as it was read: TGTGCCAGCAGCCCCTCAGGGAGGGACTCC. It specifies CASSPSGRDS. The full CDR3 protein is CASSPSGRDSDYTF.

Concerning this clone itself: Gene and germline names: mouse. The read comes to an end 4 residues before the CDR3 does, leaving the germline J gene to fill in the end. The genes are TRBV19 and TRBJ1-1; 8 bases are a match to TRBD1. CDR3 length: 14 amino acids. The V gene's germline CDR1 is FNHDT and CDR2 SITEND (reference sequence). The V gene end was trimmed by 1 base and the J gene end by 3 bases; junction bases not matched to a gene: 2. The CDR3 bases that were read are TGTGCCAGCAGTATACAGGGGGCAGACACA. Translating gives CASSIQGADT. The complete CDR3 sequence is CASSIQGADTEVFF.

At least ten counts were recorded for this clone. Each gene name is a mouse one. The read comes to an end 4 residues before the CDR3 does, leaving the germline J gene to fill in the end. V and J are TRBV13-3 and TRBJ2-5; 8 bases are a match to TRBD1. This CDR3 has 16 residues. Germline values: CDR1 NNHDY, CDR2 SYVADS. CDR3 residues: CASSEPFRGRGDTQYF. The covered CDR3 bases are TGTGCCAGCAGTGAGCCGTTCAGGGGGCGCGGGGAC. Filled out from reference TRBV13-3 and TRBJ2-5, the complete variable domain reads EAAVTQSPRSKVAVTGGKVTLSCHQTNNHDYMYWYRQDTGHGLRLIHYSYVADSTEKGDIPDGYKASRPSQENFSLILELASLSQTAVYFCASSEPFRGRGDTQYFGPGTRLLVL.

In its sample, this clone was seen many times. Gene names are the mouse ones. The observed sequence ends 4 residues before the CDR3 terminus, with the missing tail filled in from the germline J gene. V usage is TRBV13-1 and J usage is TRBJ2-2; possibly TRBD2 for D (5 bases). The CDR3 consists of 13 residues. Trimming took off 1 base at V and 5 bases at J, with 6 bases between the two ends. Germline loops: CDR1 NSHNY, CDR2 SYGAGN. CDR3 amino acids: CASSDLGTGQLYF. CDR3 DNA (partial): TGTGCCAGCAGTGATTTGGGGACCGGG.

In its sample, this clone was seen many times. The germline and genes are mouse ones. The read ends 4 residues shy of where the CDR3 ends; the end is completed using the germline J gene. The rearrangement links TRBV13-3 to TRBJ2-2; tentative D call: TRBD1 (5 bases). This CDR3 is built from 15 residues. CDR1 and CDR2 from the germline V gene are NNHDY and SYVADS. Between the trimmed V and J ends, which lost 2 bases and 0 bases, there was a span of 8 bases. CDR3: CASSDRAPNTGQLYF. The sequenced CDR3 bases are TGTGCCAGCAGTGACAGGGCTCCAAACACCGGG.

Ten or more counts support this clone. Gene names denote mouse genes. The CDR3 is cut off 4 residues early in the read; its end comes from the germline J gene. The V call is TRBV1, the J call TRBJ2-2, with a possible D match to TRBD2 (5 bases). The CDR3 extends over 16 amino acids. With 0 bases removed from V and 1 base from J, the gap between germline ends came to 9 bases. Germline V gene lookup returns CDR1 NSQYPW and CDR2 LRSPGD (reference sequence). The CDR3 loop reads CTCSADWGLNTGQLYF. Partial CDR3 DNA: TGCACCTGCAGTGCAGATTGGGGATTAAACACCGGG.

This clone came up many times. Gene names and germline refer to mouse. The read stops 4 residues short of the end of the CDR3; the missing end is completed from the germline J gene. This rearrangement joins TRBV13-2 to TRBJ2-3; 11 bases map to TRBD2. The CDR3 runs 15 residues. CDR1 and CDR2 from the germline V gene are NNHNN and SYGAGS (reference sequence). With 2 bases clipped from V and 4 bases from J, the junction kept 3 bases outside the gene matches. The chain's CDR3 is CASGERLGGTETLYF. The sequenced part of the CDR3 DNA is TGTGCCAGCGGTGAGCGACTGGGGGGGACAGAA.

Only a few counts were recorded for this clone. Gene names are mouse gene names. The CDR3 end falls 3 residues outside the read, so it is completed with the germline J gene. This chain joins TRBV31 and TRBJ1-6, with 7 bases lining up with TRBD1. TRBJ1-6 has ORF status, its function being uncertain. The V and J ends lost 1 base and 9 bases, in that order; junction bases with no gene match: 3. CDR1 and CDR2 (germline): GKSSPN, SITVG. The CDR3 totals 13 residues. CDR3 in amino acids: CAWSPRDSSPLYF. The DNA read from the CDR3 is TGTGCCTGGAGTCCCCGGGACAGTTCGCCC.